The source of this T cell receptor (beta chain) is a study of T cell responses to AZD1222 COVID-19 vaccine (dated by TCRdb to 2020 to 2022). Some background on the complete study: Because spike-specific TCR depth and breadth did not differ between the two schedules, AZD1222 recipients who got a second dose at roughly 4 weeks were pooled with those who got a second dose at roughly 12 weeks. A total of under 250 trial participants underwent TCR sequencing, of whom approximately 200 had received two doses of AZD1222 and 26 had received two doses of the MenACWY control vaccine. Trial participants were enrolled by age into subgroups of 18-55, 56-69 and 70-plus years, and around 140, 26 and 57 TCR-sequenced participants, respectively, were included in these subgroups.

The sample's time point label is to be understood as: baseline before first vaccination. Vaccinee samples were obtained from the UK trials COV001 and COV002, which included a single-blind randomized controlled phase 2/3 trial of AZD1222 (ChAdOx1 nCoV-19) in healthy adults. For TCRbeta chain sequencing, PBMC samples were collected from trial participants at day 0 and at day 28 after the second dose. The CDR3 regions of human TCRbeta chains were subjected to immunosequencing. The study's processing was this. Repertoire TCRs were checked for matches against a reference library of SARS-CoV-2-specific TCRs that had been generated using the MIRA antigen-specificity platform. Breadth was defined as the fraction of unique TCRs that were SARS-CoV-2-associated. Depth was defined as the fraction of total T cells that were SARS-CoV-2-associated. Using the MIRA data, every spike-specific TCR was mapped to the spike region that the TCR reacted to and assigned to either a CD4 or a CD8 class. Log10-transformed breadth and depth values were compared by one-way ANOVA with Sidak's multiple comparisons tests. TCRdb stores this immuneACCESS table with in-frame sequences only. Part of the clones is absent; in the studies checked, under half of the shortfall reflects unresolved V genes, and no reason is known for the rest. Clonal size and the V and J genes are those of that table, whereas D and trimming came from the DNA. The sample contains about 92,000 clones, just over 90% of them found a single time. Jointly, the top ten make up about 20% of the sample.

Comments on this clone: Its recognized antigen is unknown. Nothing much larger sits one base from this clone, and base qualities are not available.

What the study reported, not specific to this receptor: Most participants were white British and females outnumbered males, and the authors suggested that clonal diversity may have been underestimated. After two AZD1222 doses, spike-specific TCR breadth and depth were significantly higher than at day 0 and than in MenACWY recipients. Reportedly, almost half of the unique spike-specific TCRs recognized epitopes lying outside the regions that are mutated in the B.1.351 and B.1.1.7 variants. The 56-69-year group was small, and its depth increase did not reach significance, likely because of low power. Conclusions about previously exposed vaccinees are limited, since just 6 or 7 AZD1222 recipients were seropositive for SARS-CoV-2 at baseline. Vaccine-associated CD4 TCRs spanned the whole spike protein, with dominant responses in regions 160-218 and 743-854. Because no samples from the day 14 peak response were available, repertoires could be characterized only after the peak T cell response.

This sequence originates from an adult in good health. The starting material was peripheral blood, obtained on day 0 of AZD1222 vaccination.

This receptor carries the CDR3 CASSYGSRATEQYF. The sequenced DNA: TGTGCCAGCAGTTATGGCTCAAGAGCAACCGAGCAGTACTTC. The rearrangement combines TRBV6-5 with TRBJ2-7; no D gene is confidently identified. V is reduced by 3 bases and J by 6 bases, leaving a spacing of 15 bases between them. Counted from cysteine to phenylalanine, this CDR3 has 14 amino acids. The only DNA kept is the CDR3, 42 bases in frame from the first base. The CDR1 and CDR2 encoded by the germline V gene are MNHEY and SVGAGI.